This TCR beta chain was sequenced for a study of Ad26.COV2.S vaccination and SARS-CoV-2 variants. Study summary: Ad26.COV2.S shots went into the muscle once or twice, 56 days apart. Overall study results and limits: Post-vaccination spike-specific CD8+ and CD4+ T cell responses reportedly had substantial breadth. Researchers cautioned that TCR breadth and depth analyses may have underestimated total T cell responses.

As to this clone: Antigen: not known.

Measured with immunoSEQ multiplex PCR; TCRdb has only the in-frame clones, and not every one. The table lists around 270,000 clones, roughly 89% of them singletons. Documented treatment: 15 to 20 received Ad26.COV2.S at low or high dose, single or two shots; about 5 received placebo; per-sample allocation not given. Collection of samples fell on day 63 after the first vaccine or placebo injection. The vaccine antigen was prefusion-stabilized Wuhan SARS-CoV-2 spike. This CDR3 comprises 15 residues. The V gene's germline CDR1 is MNHEY and CDR2 SVGAGI. V was pared by 6 bases and J by 1 base, with 8 bases of the junction left unmatched.

The chain couples TRBV6-5 to TRBJ1-1, with 7 positions matching TRBD1. The origin of this receptor is a person between 18 and 60 years old who received the Ad26.COV2.S COVID-19 vaccine or a placebo. Sequenced material: peripheral blood, taken in a trial of Ad26.COV2.S vaccine versus placebo. This chain's CDR3 is CASRGETGRNTEAFF. The CDR3 nucleotides read TGTGCCAGCAGGGGAGAGACAGGGAGGAACACTGAAGCTTTCTTT.